The 14 T cell receptor beta chains listed next were all sequenced from one sample in a study of cytomegalovirus exposure and HLA in healthy donors. The assay was immunoSEQ multiplex PCR, and TCRdb's table has in-frame clones only and misses some. There are roughly 140,000 clones in the sample; less than 90% occur only once, and 3% to 3.5% lies in the top ten. Sequenced sample: PBMCs. The receptors stem from a woman younger than 35 in good health and CMV-seropositive.

This clone occurred once. This chain connects TRBV6-1 to TRBJ2-1; perhaps TRBD2 as D (6 bases). Trimming stripped 7 bases from V and 3 bases from J, with 10 bases between. CDR1 and CDR2 (germline): MNHNS, SASEGT. This CDR3 is 13 amino acids long. This chain's CDR3 is CASTHGGYNEQFF. For the CDR3, the DNA is TGTGCCAGCACCCACGGGGGCTACAATGAGCAGTTCTTC.

J is TRBJ1-3 and V is TRBV6-5; D is undetermined. This CDR3 is 13 amino acids long. V shed 4 bases and J shed 8 bases, with 12 bases lying between them. Germline values: CDR1 MNHEY, CDR2 SVGAGI. Here the CDR3 reads CASSWRGSDTIYF. For the CDR3, the DNA is TGTGCCAGCAGTTGGCGGGGTAGCGACACCATATATTTT.

V is TRBV5-4 and J is TRBJ2-1; no reliable D call. There are 15 residues in the CDR3. V lost 5 bases and J lost 3, with 15 bases in between. Germline loops: CDR1 SGHNT, CDR2 YYREEE (reference sequence). CDR3 amino acids: CASSRPGFRYNEQFF. The CDR3 DNA is TGTGCCAGCAGTCGGCCGGGTTTTCGCTACAATGAGCAGTTCTTC.

The chain is built from TRBV30 and TRBJ2-3; 7 nucleotides match TRBD2. Losses at the gene ends were 7 bases for V and 1 base for J; bases not matched to a gene: 8. Germline V gene sequence: CDR1 GTSNPN, CDR2 SVGIG (reference sequence). This CDR3 has 14 residues. CDR3 sequence reads: CASRPGGGTDTQYF. CDR3 nucleotides: TGTGCCTCCCGTCCGGGGGGTGGCACAGATACGCAGTATTTT.

The chain uses TRBV20-1 and TRBJ1-2; TRBD1 might be the D (6 bases). V shed 7 bases and J shed 2 bases, with 8 bases lying between them. From germline, CDR1 is DFQATT and CDR2 SNEGSKA (reference sequence). This CDR3 has 11 residues. The CDR3 region is CSVDRNYGYTF. CDR3 DNA sequence: TGCAGTGTCGACAGGAACTATGGCTACACCTTC.

CDR3 DNA: TGTGCCAGCAGTTTCCCGGGACTAGGATCAAACATTCAGTACTTC. Residues: CASSFPGLGSNIQYF. The rearrangement links TRBV28 to TRBJ2-4; 8 nucleotides line up with TRBD2. The V and J ends lost 3 bases and 6 bases, in that order; junction bases with no gene match: 7. Germline V gene data show CDR1 as MDHEN and CDR2 as SYDVKM. The CDR3 length is 15 residues. The whole variable domain, remainder taken from reference TRBV28 and TRBJ2-4, is DVKVTQSSRYLVKRTGEKVFLECVQDMDHENMFWYRQDPGLGLRLIYFSYDVKMKEKGDIPEGYSVSREKKERFSLILESASTNQTSMYLCASSFPGLGSNIQYFGAGTRLSVL.

This clone was counted once. V and J are TRBV28 and TRBJ2-7, with 8 bases that match TRBD1. There are 14 residues in the CDR3. Germline loops: CDR1 MDHEN, CDR2 SYDVKM. Losses at the gene ends were 6 bases for V and 4 bases for J; bases not matched to a gene: 8. CDR3 coding DNA: TGTGCCAGCAGACCGGACAGGGTCCGTTACGAGCAGTACTTC. It codes for CASRPDRVRYEQYF.

The genes are TRBV28 and TRBJ2-7, with 8 bases identical to TRBD2. The CDR3 totals 15 residues. Germline V gene data show CDR1 as MDHEN and CDR2 as SYDVKM. The V and J ends lost 6 bases and 3 bases, in that order; junction bases with no gene match: 10. The CDR3 sequence is CASSSEPGLVYEQYF. In DNA, the CDR3 is TGTGCCAGCAGCAGCGAACCGGGACTAGTCTACGAGCAGTACTTC.

The V gene is TRBV15, the J gene TRBJ1-1; TRBD1 matches 8 bases. CDR3 length equals 14 residues. Germline V gene lookup returns CDR1 LNHNV and CDR2 YYDKDF (reference sequence). V trimming: 3 bases; J trimming: 10 bases; junction bases outside the gene matches: 10. The CDR3 reads CATSSGEDRVGAFF. The DNA of the CDR3 is TGTGCCACCAGCAGCGGCGAGGACAGGGTAGGAGCTTTCTTT.

J is TRBJ1-1 and V is TRBV11-3; 7 bases map to TRBD1. CDR1 is SGHNT and CDR2 is YENEEA in the germline V gene. This CDR3 has 14 amino acids. J lost 6 bases, V lost 3 bases, and 7 bases had no gene match. CDR3 in DNA: TGTGCCAGCAGCTTGAGGACAGGTGCTTCTGAAGCTTTCTTT. Its protein product is CASSLRTGASEAFF.

The chain couples TRBV11-2 to TRBJ2-2; 8 bases map to TRBD1. V was pared by 2 bases and J by 4 bases, with 6 bases of the junction left unmatched. CDR1 and CDR2 (germline): SGHAT, FQNNGV. The CDR3 has 16 residues. CDR3 sequence: CASSLTPTGVTGELFF. The CDR3 DNA follows: TGTGCCAGCAGCTTAACCCCGACAGGGGTCACCGGGGAGCTGTTTTTT.

The chain is built from TRBV5-1 and TRBJ1-1; 9 nucleotides align to TRBD1. Per the germline V gene, CDR1 is SGHRS and CDR2 is YFSETQ. The CDR3 is 17 amino acids. Trimming at V came to 4 bases and at J to 0 bases, leaving 10 bases not matched to a gene. The CDR3 DNA sequence: TGCGCCAGCAGCCCTACAGGGGGCGGTCTTTTGAACACTGAAGCTTTCTTT. Translated, it gives CASSPTGGGLLNTEAFF.

The chain carries TRBV29-1 and TRBJ1-3, with D tentatively TRBD1 (5 bases). CDR3 length: 14 residues. The germline V and J ends were trimmed by 4 bases and 1 base, with 11 bases remaining between them. The germline V gene has CDR1 SQVTM and CDR2 ANQGSEA. CDR3 sequence reads: CSVGVAGSGNTIYF. The CDR3 bases are TGCAGCGTTGGGGTGGCAGGGTCTGGAAACACCATATATTTT.

The genes are TRBV25-1 and TRBJ2-3; weak D call: TRBD2 (6 bases). Germline values: CDR1 MGHDK, CDR2 SYGVNS. There are 16 residues in the CDR3. Trimming removed 5 bases at V and 1 base at J, with 16 bases between. The CDR3 here is CASSLDTPGGTDTQYF. CDR3 nucleotides: TGTGCCAGCAGTTTGGACACCCCGGGAGGCACAGATACGCAGTATTTT.